The T cell receptor beta chain described here comes from a study of cytomegalovirus exposure and HLA in healthy donors. Comment on this clone: The antigen is undetermined.

60 Vbeta and 13 Jbeta primers were used in PCR. Method: immunoSEQ multiplex PCR; TCRdb's copy keeps in-frame clones and lacks some. The sample contains roughly 120,000 clones, around 77% of which appear only once. Study-level findings and limits: Productive rates of about 87% or about 30% were seen for most TCR beta V segments in an earlier analysis. The classifier, whose performance was assessed in both the original and validation cohorts, reportedly diagnosed cytomegalovirus status with high specificity and sensitivity. CMV serostatus stood as the only immune exposure information on hand.

The sequence was collected from a woman between 25 and 40 years old in good health and CMV-seropositive. Sequenced sample: PBMCs.

In DNA form, the CDR3 reads TGTGCCAGCAGCACGGCGGTTGTTGAGGCCCTAAGCTGGGAGACCCAGTACTTC. Its translation is CASSTAVVEALSWETQYF. The chain employs TRBV13 and TRBJ2-5, with no clear D. The CDR3 has 18 amino acids. Trimming took 5 bases from V and 5 from J, leaving 27 bases between them. CDR1 and CDR2 (germline): PRHDT, FYEKMQ (reference sequence).